These 13 T cell receptor beta chains came from one sample sequenced in a study of blood T cell repertoires in COVID-19. The protocol was immunoSEQ multiplex PCR, while the TCRdb copy is restricted to in-frame clones and leaves out a portion. The sample lists roughly 200,000 clones; over 75% were seen once. The material sequenced was PBMCs or T cells enriched from blood (not recorded which). These receptors all stem from a man younger than 40 in a cohort exposed to, infected with or recovered from COVID-19 (not recorded which).

The genes are TRBV3-1 (or the pseudogene TRBV3-2) and TRBJ2-3; TRBD2 matches 7 bases. The germline V gene has CDR1 LGHDT and CDR2 YNNKEL (reference sequence). The V gene end was trimmed by 7 bases and the J gene end by 0 bases; junction bases not matched to a gene: 7. The CDR3 covers 15 residues. DNA of the CDR3: TGTGCCAGCACCAGCGGGGCCCCTAGCACAGATACGCAGTATTTT. As protein: CASTSGAPSTDTQYF.

V is TRBV6-5 and J is TRBJ2-2; 9 nucleotides match TRBD1. The V gene's germline CDR1 is MNHEY and CDR2 SVGAGI. V lost 6 bases, J lost 10 bases, and 12 bases stayed unmatched. This CDR3 is built from 15 residues. The CDR3 nucleotides read TGTGCCAGCAGCCCGGGACAGGGTTCAAAGGAGGAGCTGTTTTTT. This translates into CASSPGQGSKEELFF.

The rearrangement links TRBV28 to TRBJ1-5; 9 bases are shared with TRBD1. Germline V gene data show CDR1 as MDHEN and CDR2 as SYDVKM. With 3 bases clipped from V and 3 bases from J, the junction kept 9 bases outside the gene matches. The CDR3 consists of 17 residues. CDR3 coding DNA: TGTGCCAGCAGTTTCAGGACAGGGGACCCACTCAATCAGCCCCAGCATTTT. Translating it yields CASSFRTGDPLNQPQHF.

This clone was found once. The V gene is TRBV7-9, the J gene TRBJ2-5, with 10 nucleotides matching TRBD2. The CDR3 has 16 amino acids. The ends lost 7 bases at V and 3 bases at J; junction bases unmatched: 11. From germline, CDR1 is SEHNR and CDR2 FQNEAQ (reference sequence). DNA for the CDR3: TGTGCCAGCACCGGATGGACTAGCGGACTTAAAGAGACCCAGTACTTC. It translates to CASTGWTSGLKETQYF.

This clone was observed once. The chain recombines TRBV7-2 with TRBJ1-2; D not certain. The V end was cut by 6 bases, the J end by 2 bases, with 13 bases between. Looked up from germline, CDR1 is SGHTA and CDR2 is FQGNSA. This CDR3 has 14 amino acids. The CDR3 coding sequence is TGTGCCAGCAGACCCCCTCGGGGAAACTATGGCTACACCTTC. This sequence encodes CASRPPRGNYGYTF.

The chain uses TRBV9 and TRBJ2-6; 9 bases match TRBD2. Trimming took 4 bases from V and 1 from J; bases not matched to a gene: 21. The CDR3 contains 22 residues. Germline loops: CDR1 SGDLS, CDR2 YYNGEE. The CDR3 loop reads CASSPSLGSGSRVGSGANVLTF. DNA of the CDR3: TGTGCCAGCAGCCCCTCCCTGGGTAGCGGGAGTAGGGTAGGGTCTGGGGCCAACGTCCTGACTTTC. The full variable domain, with the rest looked up from reference TRBV9 and TRBJ2-6, is DSGVTQTPKHLITATGQRVTLRCSPRSGDLSVYWYQQSLDQGLQFLIQYYNGEERAKGNILERFSAQQFPDLHSELNLSSLELGDSALYFCASSPSLGSGSRVGSGANVLTFGAGSRLTVL.

CDR3 DNA sequence: TGCGCCAGCAGCCCAGGACCACTAGTAGCTGAAGCTTTCTTT. Protein sequence: CASSPGPLVAEAFF. The chain is built from TRBV4-1 and TRBJ1-1; D not resolved. The CDR3 length is 14 residues. Trimming cost V 4 bases and J 6 bases, with 15 bases left between them. Looked up from germline, CDR1 is MGHRA and CDR2 is YSYEKL.

This chain joins TRBV7-2 and TRBJ1-2; no clear D. With 5 bases removed from V and 2 bases from J, the gap between germline ends came to 12 bases. This CDR3 contains 14 residues. Germline CDR1 and CDR2: SGHTA and FQGNSA. CDR3 in amino acids: CASSPYPANYGYTF. The CDR3 DNA is TGTGCCAGCAGCCCCTACCCTGCGAACTATGGCTACACCTTC.

J is TRBJ2-5 and V is TRBV18, with 8 bases identical to TRBD1. The V gene end was trimmed by 2 bases and the J gene end by 5 bases; junction bases not matched to a gene: 4. This CDR3 region has 14 residues. CDR1 is KGHSH and CDR2 is LQKENI in the germline V gene. The CDR3 is CASSPGQGGETQYF. CDR3 bases: TGTGCCAGCTCACCAGGACAGGGCGGCGAGACCCAGTACTTC.

The CDR3 DNA follows: TGTGCCAGCGGGAGGGAGTATGAGCAGTTCTTC. Translating gives CASGREYEQFF. The chain couples TRBV2 to TRBJ2-1; TRBD2 agrees at 7 bases. J lost 8 bases, V lost 8 bases, and 3 bases had no gene match. Per germline, CDR1 SNHLY and CDR2 FYNNEI. The CDR3 has 11 amino acids.

This clone was detected only once. The chain joins TRBV4-1 to TRBJ2-1; 8 bases are a match to TRBD2. The CDR3 is 17 amino acids. V shed 1 base and J 2 bases; nucleotides not matched to a gene: 7. CDR1 and CDR2 (germline): MGHRA, YSYEKL. CDR3 in amino acids: CASSQVRAGVPYNEQFF. CDR3 in DNA: TGCGCCAGCAGCCAAGTTCGAGCGGGAGTCCCCTACAATGAGCAGTTCTTC.

The chain joins TRBV28 to TRBJ2-7; perhaps TRBD2 as D (5 bases). The CDR3 extends over 15 amino acids. Trimming removed 1 base from V and 0 bases from J, with 10 bases in between. Per germline, CDR1 MDHEN and CDR2 SYDVKM. The CDR3 loop reads CASSLSSGSSYEQYF. The CDR3 DNA reads TGTGCCAGCAGTTTATCGTCGGGGAGCTCCTACGAGCAGTACTTC.

The chain carries TRBV12-3 or TRBV12-4 and TRBJ1-4, with D tentatively TRBD1 (6 bases). Trimming removed 3 bases from V and 12 bases from J, with 14 bases in between. CDR3 size: 13 residues. The CDR3 loop reads CASSFAGASELFF. CDR3 DNA sequence: TGTGCCAGCAGTTTTGCGGGGGCGAGTGAACTGTTTTTT.